One T cell receptor (beta chain) is described in this entry. This record comes from a study of blood T cell repertoires in COVID-19. Sequenced by immunoSEQ multiplex PCR; TCRdb stores in-frame clones only, minus some. Of tens of thousands of clones listed, around 80% are singletons. What was sequenced was peripheral blood. This receptor was taken from an elderly man with active or convalescent COVID-19.

This chain's CDR3 is CSASEFQRESNEQFF. CDR3 in DNA: TGCAGTGCTAGTGAGTTTCAGCGGGAGTCCAATGAGCAGTTCTTC. The V call is TRBV20-1, the J call TRBJ2-1, with TRBD2 matching 8 bases. Germline assignment: CDR1 DFQATT and CDR2 SNEGSKA (reference sequence). The CDR3 runs to 15 residues. With 3 bases clipped from V and 6 bases from J, the junction kept 10 bases outside the gene matches.